Detailed here is one TCR beta chain. The antigen this receptor binds is unknown. This may stem from a read error, because a much larger clone lies one nucleotide away. TCRbeta CDR3 regions were amplified from genomic DNA using the immunoSEQ Assay, a bias-controlled multiplex PCR. The original pipeline was this. Within the assay, amplification of reference gene primers was used to estimate how many nucleated cells each sample contained. Sequence reads were collapsed and filtered to measure the absolute abundance of every unique TCRbeta CDR3 rearrangement. Productive Simpson clonality was computed per sample as the square root of Simpson's diversity index over productive rearrangements. The immuneACCESS repertoire file appears here via TCRdb, limited to in-frame rearrangements. These files lack a portion of the clones; in checked studies, under half of the deficit traces to unresolved V genes, and the cause of the others is not known. The V and J calls and clone size are taken from that table; D and trimming were inferred from the DNA. Present in this sample are around 300,000 clones, approximately 91% of which were seen just once. The ten largest make up 2% to 2.5% of the sample.

As encoded in the germline V gene (reference sequence), CDR1 is SEHNR while CDR2 is FQNEAQ. Its CDR3 holds 14 amino acids, cysteine through phenylalanine. CDR3 DNA only is kept here, 42 bases in frame from base 1. Unmatched junction bases come to 4, with V trimmed by 7 bases and J by 4 bases. This entry is derived from a study of blood T cell repertoires in COVID-19 (TCRdb year 2020). For the wider study: Samples covering the acute and convalescent phases of COVID-19 were provided by collaborators in the United States, Italy and Spain. The prospective study material was composed of cDNA or gDNA derived from T cells, B-cell-depleted T cells, or PBMCs. The samples were drawn from two sources: the first 160 participants of the ongoing ImmuneRACE study, and 1,254 subjects contributed by 6 global collaborators. Nearly every sample came with metadata listing a de-identified subject ID, COVID-19 status, age in years and sex. Subjects who had been exposed to COVID-19, were actively infected with it, or had recovered from it provided the deeply sampled blood TCRbeta repertoires that made up the dataset. Where HLA class I and class II types were available, the types were taken from metadata supplied by the sample provider, not from assay-based typing. The repertoires were released in a freely available public database meant as a resource for research on the immune response to SARS-CoV-2. Paper-wide results and their limitations: The amount of clinical and demographic metadata varied by source and participant and was provided uncurated.

In Seattle, one collaborating source enrolled patients while the infection was active and tracked those patients longitudinally over the course of disease. Each collaborating institution followed its own protocols to collect whole blood in K2EDTA tubes. Collaborator samples were shipped for TCRbeta analysis as frozen whole blood, isolated PBMCs, or DNA extracted from either sample type. Sequenced sample: peripheral blood. This chain is built from TRBV7-9 and TRBJ2-5; 12 central nucleotides agree with TRBD2. The receptor comes from a woman aged 25-40 years with COVID-19, enrolled during active disease. The DNA sequence follows: TGTGCCAGCACCCCGGGACTAGCGGGAGAGACCCAGTACTTC. It translates as CASTPGLAGETQYF.